The present entry profiles one T cell receptor beta chain with its context. Antigen unknown. The data were obtained in a study of vaccination and CD4 T cells after COVID-19. Study-wide context: Taking of post-vaccine samples occurred a median around 67 days after dose two (range 14 to 241). Cellular stimulation was performed using overlapping spike peptides derived from SARS-CoV-2, HCoV-NL63, HCoV-OC43 and HCoV-229E.

The length of the CDR3 is 13 residues. The germline V gene encodes CDR1 DFQATT and CDR2 SNEGSKA (reference sequence). V was clipped by 3 bases and J by 1 base, with 7 bases between them. The treatment denotes: roughly ten-day PBMC culture with coronavirus spike peptide pools or control peptides (ViraFEST assay). The unexposed donor gave CD4+ T cells before the COVID-19 pandemic (2011-2018). About 1.8 million PBMCs went into each well for culture with around 9.2 IU/ml IL-2 and around 10 ug/ml peptide pools. Cultured CD4+ T-cell DNA underwent Oncomine TCR Beta short-read sequencing. After culture, CD4+ T cells served as the source for genomic DNA extraction. From the PCR reads, TCRdb called clonotypes with MiXCR, one entry per CDR3 protein. The repertoire consists of 8,000 to 10,000 distinct CDR3 sequences, with around 30% occurring once and the leading ten covering approximately 25%.

The gene calls are TRBV20-1 and TRBJ1-3; perhaps TRBD1 as D (5 bases). The origin of this receptor is a human donor in good health. The sample was CD4+ T cells from blood, cultured in vitro. Here the CDR3 reads CSASQGSGNTIYF. DNA for the CDR3: TGCAGTGCTAGTCAGGGTTCTGGAAACACCATATATTTT.